The TCR beta chain under discussion was sequenced for a study of vaccination effects on CD4 cells after COVID-19. Study conclusions and caveats: Clones from infection and from vaccination both contracted markedly late after vaccination.

Ahead of sequencing, the ViraFEST assay grew antigen-specific CD4+ T cells using viral peptide pools. When around ten days of culture had elapsed, CD4+ T cells were isolated. None of the vaccinated had previously contracted SARS-CoV-2, and their nucleocapsid antibodies tested negative. The sample holds a few counts of this clone. Antigen: not known. Data came from immunoSEQ multiplex PCR; TCRdb stores just in-frame clones and leaves some out. The table includes 65,000 or so clones, around 76% detected once. The sample was CD4+ T cells from PBMCs cultured with HCoV-NL63 spike peptides, taken before COVID-19 vaccination. This receptor was obtained from a human donor who received a COVID-19 vaccine.

The CDR3 spells CAWSGLVVVTGELFF. The CDR3 DNA follows: TGTGCCTGGAGCGGACTTGTTGTAGTCACCGGGGAGCTGTTTTTT. The V call is TRBV30, the J call TRBJ2-2, with D possibly TRBD2 on 5 matching bases. In germline, CDR1 is GTSNPN, CDR2 SVGIG (reference sequence). This CDR3 is built from 15 residues. V lost 3 bases to trimming and J lost 4 bases, with 15 bases between them.